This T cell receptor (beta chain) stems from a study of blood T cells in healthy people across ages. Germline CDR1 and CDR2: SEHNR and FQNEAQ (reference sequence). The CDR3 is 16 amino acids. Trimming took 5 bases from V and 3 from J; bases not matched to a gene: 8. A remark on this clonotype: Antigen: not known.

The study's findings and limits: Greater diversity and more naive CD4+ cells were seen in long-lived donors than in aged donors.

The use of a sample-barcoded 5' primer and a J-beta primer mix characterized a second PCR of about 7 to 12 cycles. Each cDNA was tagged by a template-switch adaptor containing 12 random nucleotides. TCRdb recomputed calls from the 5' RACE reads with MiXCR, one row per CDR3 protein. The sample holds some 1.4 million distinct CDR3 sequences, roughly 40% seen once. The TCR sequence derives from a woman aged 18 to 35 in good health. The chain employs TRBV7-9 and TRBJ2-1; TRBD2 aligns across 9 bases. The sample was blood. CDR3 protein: CASSPRTSALYNEQFF. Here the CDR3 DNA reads TGTGCCAGCAGCCCCCGGACTAGCGCTCTCTACAATGAGCAGTTCTTC.